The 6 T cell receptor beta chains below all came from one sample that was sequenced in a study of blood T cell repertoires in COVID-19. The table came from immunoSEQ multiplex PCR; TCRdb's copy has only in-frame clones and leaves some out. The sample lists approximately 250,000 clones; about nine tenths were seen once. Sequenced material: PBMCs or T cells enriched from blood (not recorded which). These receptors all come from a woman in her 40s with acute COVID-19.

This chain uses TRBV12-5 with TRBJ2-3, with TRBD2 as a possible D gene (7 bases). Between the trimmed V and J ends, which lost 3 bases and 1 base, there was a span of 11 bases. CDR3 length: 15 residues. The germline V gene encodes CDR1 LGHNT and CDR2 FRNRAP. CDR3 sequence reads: CASGFEGGGTDTQYF. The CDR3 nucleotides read TGTGCTAGTGGTTTTGAGGGGGGGGGCACAGATACGCAGTATTTT. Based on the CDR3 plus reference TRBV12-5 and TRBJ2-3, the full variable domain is DARVTQTPRHKVTEMGQEVTMRCQPILGHNTVFWYRQTMMQGLELLAYFRNRAPLDDSGMPKDRFSAEMPDATLATLKIQPSEPRDSAVYFCASGFEGGGTDTQYFGPGTRLTVL.

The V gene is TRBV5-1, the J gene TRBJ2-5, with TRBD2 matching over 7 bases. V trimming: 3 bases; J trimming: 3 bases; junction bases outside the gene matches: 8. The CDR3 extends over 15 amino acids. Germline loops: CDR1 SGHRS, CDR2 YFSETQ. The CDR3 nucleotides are TGCGCCAGCAGCTCCCTAGGACTAGAGGAAGAGACCCAGTACTTC. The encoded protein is CASSSLGLEEETQYF.

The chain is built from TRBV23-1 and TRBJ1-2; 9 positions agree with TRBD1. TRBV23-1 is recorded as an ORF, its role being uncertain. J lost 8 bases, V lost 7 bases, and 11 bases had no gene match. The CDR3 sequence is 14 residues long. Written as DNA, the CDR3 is TGCGCCAGCATTTTAATCGGGACAGGGTACGGCTACACCTTC. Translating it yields CASILIGTGYGYTF.

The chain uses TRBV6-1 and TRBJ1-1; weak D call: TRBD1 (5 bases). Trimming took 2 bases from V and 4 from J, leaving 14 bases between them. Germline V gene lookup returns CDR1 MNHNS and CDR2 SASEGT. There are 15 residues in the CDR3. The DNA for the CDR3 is TGTGCCAGCAGTGAACCCCCCGACGGGGGCACTGAAGCTTTCTTT. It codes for CASSEPPDGGTEAFF.

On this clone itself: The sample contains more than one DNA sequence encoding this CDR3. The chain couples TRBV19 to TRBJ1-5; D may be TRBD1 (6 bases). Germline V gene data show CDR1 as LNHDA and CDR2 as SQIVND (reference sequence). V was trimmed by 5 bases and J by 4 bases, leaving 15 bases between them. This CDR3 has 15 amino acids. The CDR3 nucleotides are TGTGCCAGTAGTTCAGGCCAGGGGTATAATCAGCCCCAGCATTTT. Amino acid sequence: CASSSGQGYNQPQHF.

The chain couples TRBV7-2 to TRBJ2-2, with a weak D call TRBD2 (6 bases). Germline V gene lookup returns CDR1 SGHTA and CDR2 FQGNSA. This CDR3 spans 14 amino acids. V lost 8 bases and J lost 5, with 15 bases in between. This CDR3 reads CASAGGLGTGELFF. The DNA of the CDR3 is TGTGCCAGCGCTGGAGGGCTCGGGACCGGGGAGCTGTTTTTT.